This passage covers 14 T cell receptor beta chains from one sample sequenced in a study of human T cells and chemical hapten exposure. TCRdb re-called the RACE reads through MiXCR, storing one row per CDR3 protein. This sample has about 380,000 distinct CDR3 sequences, with around 6% found just once. Time point defined: patch test 2, 6 weeks after DPC sensitization. Regarding treatment: therapeutic diphenylcyclopropenone sensitization with weekly scalp DPC. Sequencing used whole blood, obtained in connection with sensitization to the hapten diphenylcyclopropenone (DPC). The source of these receptors is a woman aged 18-29 years with alopecia areata. Some clones in this sample may be carry-over from other donors' samples.

The chain recombines TRBV5-1 with TRBJ2-3; TRBD2 matches at 8 bases. Unmatched junction bases numbered 11, after V lost 4 bases and J lost 1 base. The CDR3 runs to 17 residues. CDR1 is SGHRS, CDR2 YFSETQ, per germline. CDR3 coding DNA: TGCGCCAGCAGCCCCGGGGGGGGCCTAGTCGGCACAGATACGCAGTATTTT. The encoded protein is CASSPGGGLVGTDTQYF.

Ten or more counts support this clonotype. The CDR3 loop is CASSYDSGNTEAFF. The CDR3 bases are TGTGCCAGCAGTTACGATTCAGGGAACACTGAAGCTTTCTTT. The chain couples TRBV6-5 to TRBJ1-1, with unresolved D. Germline assignment: CDR1 MNHEY and CDR2 SVGAGI. This CDR3 spans 14 amino acids. Deletions cut 2 bases from V and 1 base from J, with 8 bases between.

The chain has TRBV7-8 and TRBJ2-7; D remains ambiguous. Germline V gene data show CDR1 as SGHVS and CDR2 as FQNEAQ. The CDR3 loop spans 15 amino acids. Trimming cost V 5 bases and J 5 bases, with 19 bases left between them. The CDR3 DNA reads as TGTGCCAGCAGCCGAGAGACTCGCCAAGGTGACGAGCAGTACTTC. Encoded protein: CASSRETRQGDEQYF.

This clonotype was picked up many times. The chain joins TRBV7-6 to TRBJ1-1, with D possibly matching TRBD1 (6 bases). Trimming left V 6 bases short and J 2 bases short, with 13 bases between. CDR1 and CDR2 (germline): SGHVS, FNYEAQ. The CDR3 extends over 14 amino acids. Written as DNA, the CDR3 is TGTGCCAGCAGTATTCTCGGGGGCAACACTGAAGCTTTCTTT. This sequence encodes CASSILGGNTEAFF.

In its sample, this clonotype was seen many times. V gene TRBV29-1 combines with J gene TRBJ2-3, with a tentative D call TRBD1 (6 bases). The germline V gene encodes CDR1 SQVTM and CDR2 ANQGSEA. Trimming left V 6 bases short and J 7 bases short, with 14 bases between. The CDR3 has 12 residues. The CDR3 nucleotides are TGCAGCGTATGCATAGGGACAAATACGCAGTATTTT. This gives the protein CSVCIGTNTQYF.

The V call is TRBV3-1, the J call TRBJ1-1; D may be TRBD1 (6 bases). Germline assignment: CDR1 LGHDT and CDR2 YNNKEL (reference sequence). This CDR3 contains 18 residues. Deletions cut 4 bases from V and 8 bases from J, with 29 bases between. CDR3 sequence reads: CASSPESDPDRIAGEAFF. The CDR3 DNA reads TGTGCCAGCAGCCCTGAATCAGACCCTGACAGGATCGCCGGCGAAGCTTTCTTT.

This clonotype was seen ten or more times. This chain connects TRBV20-1 to TRBJ1-1, with D unresolved. There are 12 residues in the CDR3. Per germline, CDR1 DFQATT and CDR2 SNEGSKA (reference sequence). V gave up 4 bases and J gave up 10 bases, with 16 bases separating them. DNA of the CDR3: TGCAGTGCTATAGCCCCGGGGATTGGAGCTTTCTTT. This encodes CSAIAPGIGAFF.

This clonotype was observed a few times. V usage is TRBV4-2 and J usage is TRBJ2-7; 8 nucleotides line up with TRBD1. Germline CDR1 is LGHNA and CDR2 is YNFKEQ. The junction had 9 bases not matched to a gene; V was cut back by 0 bases and J by 5 bases. This CDR3 is 16 amino acids long. Here the CDR3 DNA reads TGTGCCAGCAGCCAAGAGGGGCAGGGGGCGGTCCACGAGCAGTACTTC. Amino acids: CASSQEGQGAVHEQYF.

This clonotype was recorded a few times. V and J are TRBV7-2 and TRBJ1-1; 9 positions agree with TRBD1. This CDR3 comprises 15 residues. Looked up from germline, CDR1 is SGHTA and CDR2 is FQGNSA. Trimming removed 5 bases from V and 5 bases from J; junction bases left unmatched: 9. The DNA of the CDR3 is TGTGCCAGCAGCCCTGGGGGACAGGGATTTACTGAAGCTTTCTTT. This sequence encodes CASSPGGQGFTEAFF.

This chain joins TRBV6-1 and TRBJ2-6; D is unclear. V lost 8 bases and J 0 bases, leaving 5 bases between the germline ends. The CDR3 covers 13 residues. The V gene's germline CDR1 is MNHNS and CDR2 SASEGT. CDR3 loop: CASVGSGANVLTF. In nucleotides, the CDR3 is TGTGCCAGCGTGGGCTCTGGGGCCAACGTCCTGACTTTC.

The chain recombines TRBV2 with TRBJ2-5; TRBD2 aligns across 9 bases. The V segment lost 3 bases and the J segment 5 bases; nucleotides outside the gene matches: 4. CDR3 length: 14 amino acids. Germline loops: CDR1 SNHLY, CDR2 FYNNEI. The chain's CDR3 is CASSEWTSAETQYF. The CDR3 DNA follows: TGTGCCAGCAGTGAGTGGACTAGCGCGGAGACCCAGTACTTC.

This clonotype has more than one count but fewer than ten. This chain connects TRBV6-1 to TRBJ1-6, with D perhaps TRBD1 (6 bases). This CDR3 is 16 amino acids long. Per the germline V gene, CDR1 is MNHNS and CDR2 is SASEGT. V lost 2 bases and J lost 10, with 18 bases in between. The CDR3 protein is CASSEFSAGAGSPLHF. DNA for the CDR3: TGTGCCAGCAGTGAATTTTCGGCGGGGGCAGGGTCACCCCTCCACTTT.

A remark on this clonotype: One end of the junction is discordant with germline, which a read error may explain. This chain connects TRBV7-9 to TRBJ1-4; 7 bases fit TRBD1. The CDR3 covers 13 residues. The V gene's germline CDR1 is SEHNR and CDR2 FQNEAQ (reference sequence). The CDR3 reads CASSLRDTNDRVF. The CDR3 DNA reads as TGTGCCAGCAGCTTGCGGGATACTAATGACAGGGTTTTT. Full variable domain (missing parts from reference TRBV7-9 and TRBJ1-4): DTGVSQNPRHKITKRGQNVTFRCDPISEHNRLYWYRQTLGQGPEFLTYFQNEAQLEKSRLLSDRFSAERPKGSFSTLEIQRTEQGDSAMYLCASSLRDTNDRVFGSGTQLSVL.

This clonotype was detected many times. The chain employs TRBV20-1 and TRBJ1-4, with D maybe TRBD1 (6 bases). The CDR3 spans 13 residues. With 6 bases removed from V and 7 bases from J, the gap between germline ends came to 15 bases. The germline gives CDR1 DFQATT, CDR2 SNEGSKA (reference sequence). The CDR3 reads CSARQVGSEKLFF. The CDR3 bases are TGCAGTGCCAGACAGGTGGGGAGTGAAAAACTGTTTTTT.